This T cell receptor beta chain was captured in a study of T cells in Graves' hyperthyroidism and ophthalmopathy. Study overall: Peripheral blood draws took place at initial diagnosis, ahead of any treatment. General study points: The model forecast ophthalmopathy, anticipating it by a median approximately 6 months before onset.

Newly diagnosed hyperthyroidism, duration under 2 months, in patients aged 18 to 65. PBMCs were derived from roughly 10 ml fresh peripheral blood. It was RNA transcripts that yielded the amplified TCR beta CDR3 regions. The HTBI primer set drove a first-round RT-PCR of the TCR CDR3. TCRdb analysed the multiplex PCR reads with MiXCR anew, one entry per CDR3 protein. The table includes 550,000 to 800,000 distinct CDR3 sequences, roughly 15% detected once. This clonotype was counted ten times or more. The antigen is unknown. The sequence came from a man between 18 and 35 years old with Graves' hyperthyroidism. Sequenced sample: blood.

The CDR3 nucleotides read TGTGCCAGCAGCCCCTCTGCTCCGGGAGAGACCCAGTACTTC. Protein sequence: CASSPSAPGETQYF. This chain uses TRBV7-6 with TRBJ2-5, with no clear D. The germline gives CDR1 SGHVS, CDR2 FNYEAQ. V was shortened by 5 bases and J by 4 bases, with 14 bases between the two germline ends. The CDR3 loop spans 14 amino acids.